These 4 T cell receptor beta chains were all obtained from the same sample, sequenced in a study of blood T cell repertoires in COVID-19. The table came from immunoSEQ multiplex PCR; TCRdb's copy has only in-frame clones and leaves some out. The table lists approximately 100,000 clones, roughly 81% of them singletons, with 2.1% in the top ten. The sample was peripheral blood. These receptors were obtained from a human donor in a cohort sampled during active COVID-19.

The V gene is TRBV7-2, the J gene TRBJ2-7; 8 bases agree with TRBD2. CDR3 size: 15 residues. Germline loops: CDR1 SGHTA, CDR2 FQGNSA. Losses at the gene ends were 0 bases for V and 3 bases for J; bases not matched to a gene: 4. The CDR3 reads CASSLASGAYYEQYF. DNA for the CDR3: TGTGCCAGCAGCTTAGCTAGCGGGGCTTACTACGAGCAGTACTTC.

The chain couples TRBV5-1 to TRBJ1-1; a weak D match, TRBD1 (6 bases). Germline V gene sequence: CDR1 SGHRS, CDR2 YFSETQ. V lost 4 bases, J lost 6 bases, and 13 bases lay in between. The CDR3 spans 13 residues. The CDR3 loop is CASSGGQRAEAFF. For the CDR3, the DNA is TGCGCCAGCAGCGGGGGCCAGAGGGCTGAAGCTTTCTTT.

V usage is TRBV20-1 and J usage is TRBJ2-1; D gene ambiguous. Germline CDR1 DFQATT, CDR2 SNEGSKA (reference sequence). This CDR3 contains 11 residues. V was cut by 4 bases and J by 3 bases, with 4 bases left in between. CDR3 sequence: CSANSYNEQFF. In DNA form, the CDR3 reads TGCAGTGCTAATAGCTACAATGAGCAGTTCTTC.

This clone was observed once. The rearrangement links TRBV14 to TRBJ1-1, with 7 bases lining up with TRBD1. Germline trimming cut 6 bases from V and 0 bases from J; bases unmatched to any gene: 7. This CDR3 contains 15 residues. From germline, CDR1 is SGHDN and CDR2 FVKESK. The CDR3 loop reads CASRPGGTLNTEAFF. CDR3 DNA sequence: TGTGCCAGCAGGCCAGGGGGAACACTGAACACTGAAGCTTTCTTT.